Below are 20 T cell receptor beta chains sequenced from a single sample in a study of breast tumors, draining lymph nodes, adjacent tissues. TCRdb itself ran the multiplex PCR reads through MiXCR, one entry per CDR3 protein. Among about 15,000 distinct CDR3 sequences listed, 40% to 65% were seen once. Source material: tumor-adjacent breast tissue. The origin of the receptors is a female donor with breast cancer. Some clones in this sample may be carry-over from other donors' samples.

Comments on this clonotype: Compared with germline, one end of the junction differs, possibly owing to a read error. The V and J genes are TRBV7-8 and TRBJ2-1; no definite D call. The CDR3 is made up of 14 amino acids. Germline lookup yields CDR1 SGHVS and CDR2 FQNEAQ. This chain's CDR3 is CDSSFFQTCNEQFF. CDR3 DNA sequence: TGTGACAGCAGCTTTTTTCAGACCTGCAATGAGCAGTTCTTC.

About this clonotype: The limits of the CDR3 on the DNA are not certain, so only TCRdb's listed CDR3 is given. The chain joins TRBV7-2 to TRBJ2-5; the D call TRBD1 from the table was never checked on the DNA. The CDR3 is 20 amino acids long, termini counted. The germline gives CDR1 SGHTA, CDR2 FQGNSA. The CDR3 region is CASSLQGQYGYTFGSGTQYF.

V is TRBV20-1 and J is TRBJ1-6; the D is unclear. Trimming left V 3 bases short and J 0 bases short, with 6 bases between. Germline-derived CDR1 and CDR2 are DFQATT and SNEGSKA (reference sequence). This CDR3 contains 14 residues. CDR3 nucleotide sequence: TGCAGTGCTAGTGAGAGCTCCTATAATTCACCCCTCCACTTT. It encodes CSASESSYNSPLHF.

The chain employs TRBV6-1 and TRBJ2-1, with a tentative D call TRBD1 (6 bases). The CDR3 is 13 amino acids. Germline V gene data show CDR1 as MNHNS and CDR2 as SASEGT. V lost 7 bases, J lost 8 bases, and 15 bases lay in between. The CDR3 loop is CASTRGIWDEQFF. Written as DNA, the CDR3 is TGTGCCAGCACGAGGGGGATTTGGGATGAGCAGTTCTTC.

The chain employs TRBV24-1 and TRBJ2-1; D gene uncertain. V lost 6 bases and J 7 bases, leaving 15 bases between the germline ends. CDR1 and CDR2 (germline): KGHDR, SFDVKD. The CDR3 totals 14 residues. CDR3 region: CATSSARSRNEQFF. The CDR3 DNA is TGTGCCACCAGTTCGGCAAGGAGTCGGAATGAGCAGTTCTTC.

In DNA, the CDR3 is TGTGCCAGCAGACCCGGGACAGGAGAGAAGACCCAGTACTTC. Its translation is CASRPGTGEKTQYF. The chain combines TRBV7-8 with TRBJ2-5; 8 bases match TRBD1. The J segment lost 6 bases and the V segment lost 6 bases, leaving 9 bases of the junction unmatched. CDR3 length: 14 residues. Germline loops: CDR1 SGHVS, CDR2 FQNEAQ.

This sequence joins TRBV7-8 and TRBJ2-3; weak D call: TRBD1 (5 bases). V was shortened by 3 bases and J by 2 bases, with 12 bases between the two germline ends. The CDR3 totals 15 residues. Germline V gene data show CDR1 as SGHVS and CDR2 as FQNEAQ. Here the CDR3 reads CASSLVGQFTDTQYF. The CDR3 DNA reads as TGTGCCAGCAGCTTGGTGGGGCAGTTCACAGATACGCAGTATTTT. Looking up the rest from reference TRBV7-8 and TRBJ2-3 gives the full variable domain: GAGVSQSPRYKVAKRGQDVALRCDPISGHVSLFWYQQALGQGPEFLTYFQNEAQLDKSGLPSDRFFAERPEGSVSTLKIQRTQQEDSAVYLCASSLVGQFTDTQYFGPGTRLTVL.

Ten or more counts support this clonotype. The chain carries TRBV9 and TRBJ2-7, with a weak D call TRBD1 (5 bases). The CDR3 has 14 amino acids. V was clipped by 0 bases and J by 3 bases, with 10 bases between them. Germline V lookup: CDR1 SGDLS, CDR2 YYNGEE. Written as DNA, the CDR3 is TGTGCCAGCAGCGTAGGGGGCGATCTCTACGAGCAGTACTTC. The encoded protein is CASSVGGDLYEQYF.

This chain joins TRBV9 and TRBJ1-2, with 10 bases that match TRBD1. Germline lookup yields CDR1 SGDLS and CDR2 YYNGEE. V trimming: 2 bases; J trimming: 0 bases; junction bases outside the gene matches: 1. This CDR3 contains 15 residues. The CDR3 region has the DNA TGTGCCAGCAGCGTTGGACAGGGGGCTAACTATGGCTACACCTTC. Its translation: CASSVGQGANYGYTF.

The CDR3 sequence is CASSFLDQPQHF. For the CDR3, the DNA is TGTGCCAGCAGCTTTCTGGATCAGCCCCAGCATTTT. The V call is TRBV5-6, the J call TRBJ1-5; D is uncertain. V shed 2 bases and J shed 5 bases, with 5 bases lying between them. The germline gives CDR1 SGHDT, CDR2 YYEEEE. The CDR3 sequence is 12 residues long.

The V call is TRBV30, the J call TRBJ1-5, with 8 positions matching TRBD1. V lost 6 bases, J lost 3 bases, and 7 bases stayed unmatched. Looked up from germline, CDR1 is GTSNPN and CDR2 is SVGIG (reference sequence). This CDR3 contains 14 residues. The CDR3 DNA is TGTGCCTGTAGCGGACAGGGTCCCAATCAGCCCCAGCATTTT. Its translation: CACSGQGPNQPQHF.

The gene calls are TRBV12-3 or TRBV12-4 and TRBJ1-2; possibly TRBD1 for D (6 bases). Trimming took 3 bases from V and 6 from J, leaving 11 bases between them. The CDR3 has 13 amino acids. CDR3 region: CASSFQDSDGYTF. CDR3 nucleotides: TGTGCCAGCAGTTTTCAGGACAGTGATGGCTACACCTTC.

This clonotype was seen repeatedly, ten times or more. The V call is TRBV27, the J call TRBJ1-3; D gene uncertain. In germline, CDR1 is MNHEY, CDR2 SMNVEV (reference sequence). This CDR3 has 14 amino acids. Trimming stripped 8 bases from V and 1 base from J, with 12 bases between. This chain's CDR3 is CASSTGPSGNTIYF. DNA for the CDR3: TGTGCCAGCTCAACGGGTCCGTCTGGAAACACCATATATTTT.

V gene TRBV2 combines with J gene TRBJ2-3, with D unresolved. V lost 4 bases and J 2 bases, leaving 7 bases between the germline ends. Germline V gene data show CDR1 as SNHLY and CDR2 as FYNNEI. CDR3 length equals 13 residues. The CDR3 loop is CASSVLLTDTQYF. The CDR3 DNA reads TGTGCCAGCAGTGTCCTTCTCACAGATACGCAGTATTTT.

The rearrangement uses TRBV7-3 and TRBJ2-2, with no clear D. This CDR3 comprises 11 residues. V gave up 5 bases and J gave up 7 bases, with 5 bases separating them. Looked up from germline, CDR1 is SGHTA and CDR2 is FQGTGA. CDR3 nucleotide sequence: TGTGCCAGCAGCGGAAGCGGGGAGCTGTTTTTT. Amino acids: CASSGSGELFF. Full variable domain (rest looked up from reference TRBV7-3 and TRBJ2-2): GAGVSQTPSNKVTEKGKYVELRCDPISGHTALYWYRQSLGQGPEFLIYFQGTGAADDSGLPNDRFFAVRPEGSVSTLKIQRTERGDSAVYLCASSGSGELFFGEGSRLTVL.

This clonotype was recorded many times. The chain uses TRBV3-1 and TRBJ2-3, with unresolved D. CDR1 is LGHDT and CDR2 is YNNKEL in the germline V gene (reference sequence). Trimming shortened V by 4 bases and J by 6 bases, and 11 bases separated the two germline ends. The CDR3 loop spans 13 amino acids. CDR3: CASSPGFLDTQYF. In DNA, the CDR3 is TGTGCCAGCAGCCCCGGGTTCCTGGATACGCAGTATTTT.

With regard to this clonotype: A read error may be the cause here, since a much bigger clone is one base away. CDR3 nucleotides: TGTGCCAGCGGTTCTGGACAGGGTGGGACAGATACGCAGTATTTT. Protein: CASGSGQGGTDTQYF. V usage is TRBV12-3 or TRBV12-4 and J usage is TRBJ2-3; 8 bases align to TRBD1. This CDR3 has 15 residues. V lost 8 bases to trimming and J lost 3 bases; unmatched junction nucleotides: 10.

For this clonotype: The junction does not match germline at one end; this may be a read error. The rearrangement links TRBV11-3 to TRBJ2-2; D is possibly TRBD2 (5 bases). Germline V gene lookup returns CDR1 SGHNT and CDR2 YENEEA. This CDR3 contains 15 residues. As DNA, the CDR3 is TGTGCCAGCAGCTTAAGCGCACCGAACACCGGGGAGCTGTCTTTT. Protein: CASSLSAPNTGELSF.

This clonotype showed up many times. The chain uses TRBV7-2 and TRBJ1-1; weak D call: TRBD1 (5 bases). With 3 bases removed from V and 0 bases from J, the gap between germline ends came to 8 bases. The CDR3 sequence is 14 residues long. Germline CDR1 reads SGHTA; CDR2 reads FQGNSA. The CDR3 loop reads CASSFDRMNTEAFF. The DNA for the CDR3 is TGTGCCAGCAGCTTCGACAGAATGAACACTGAAGCTTTCTTT.

The rearrangement joins TRBV9 to TRBJ1-2, with a weak D call TRBD1 (5 bases). Trimming took 6 bases from V and 3 from J, leaving 12 bases between them. The CDR3 runs 13 residues. Germline V gene data show CDR1 as SGDLS and CDR2 as YYNGEE. The CDR3 region has the DNA TGTGCCAGCACGTCCGGGGGAGACTATGGCTACACCTTC. As protein: CASTSGGDYGYTF.